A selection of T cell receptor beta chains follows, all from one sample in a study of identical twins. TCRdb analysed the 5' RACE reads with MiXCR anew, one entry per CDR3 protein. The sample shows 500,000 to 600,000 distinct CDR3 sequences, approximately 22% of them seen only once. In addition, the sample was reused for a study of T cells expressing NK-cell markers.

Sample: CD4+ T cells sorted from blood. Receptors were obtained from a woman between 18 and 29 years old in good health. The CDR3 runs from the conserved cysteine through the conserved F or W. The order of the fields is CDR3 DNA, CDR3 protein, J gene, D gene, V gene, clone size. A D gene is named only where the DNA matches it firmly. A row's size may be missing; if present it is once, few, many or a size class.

TGTGCCAGCAGCAACTGTCCCGACAGGGGAACTGGCTATGGCTACACCTTC CASSNCPDRGTGYGYTF TRBJ1-2 NA TRBV21-1 NA
TGTGCCAGCAGTGAAGGGCACTACGAGCAGTACTTC CASSEGHYEQYF TRBJ2-7 NA TRBV2 few
TGTGCCACCGGGGGAGCTGACAACGAGCAGTACTTC CATGGADNEQYF TRBJ2-7 NA TRBV3-1 NA
TGTGCCAGCAGTTCTCACGGGAGATACTACGAGCAGTACTTC CASSSHGRYYEQYF TRBJ2-7 NA TRBV12-3/TRBV12-4 few
TGTGCCAGCAGCTTAGGGGGGTTCTATAATTCACCCCTCCACTTT CASSLGGFYNSPLHF TRBJ1-6 NA TRBV7-9 few
TGTGCCAGCAGTTTAAGGCGACCCCCTAACTATGGCTACACCTTC CASSLRRPPNYGYTF TRBJ1-2 NA TRBV12-3/TRBV12-4 few
TGTGCCAGCAGCCATTCCAGTCACTACGAGCAGTACTTC CASSHSSHYEQYF TRBJ2-7 NA TRBV7-9 NA
TGTGCCATCAGCACACCTTCTCACGAGCAGTACTTC CAISTPSHEQYF TRBJ2-7 NA TRBV10-3 few
TGCGCCAGCAGCCAAGTGGCGGCCAATGAGCAGTTCTTC CASSQVAANEQFF TRBJ2-1 NA TRBV4-3 NA
TGTGCCAGCAGTTTTTCAGGCAGCGGGAGTGGCCTAGGGGGCGGTGAGCAGTTCTTC CASSFSGSGSGLGGGEQFF TRBJ2-1 NA TRBV12-3/TRBV12-4 NA
TGCAGTGCTCGCGGGGGGAGGAACAATGAGCAGTTCTTC CSARGGRNNEQFF TRBJ2-1 TRBD2 TRBV20-1 NA
TGTGCCAGCAGCCCGGGGCTGGGGCGGGAGACCCAGTACTTC CASSPGLGRETQYF TRBJ2-5 NA TRBV11-2 few
TGTGCCAGCATCCATCCCTCCTTCGGGAGCGAGCAGTACTTC CASIHPSFGSEQYF TRBJ2-7 NA TRBV5-6 NA
TGCGCCAGCAGCTCACCTAATGAAAAACTGTTTTTT CASSSPNEKLFF TRBJ1-4 NA TRBV5-1 NA
TGTGCCAGCAGCTCGACAGGTGACTCCTACGAGCAGTACTTC CASSSTGDSYEQYF TRBJ2-7 NA TRBV9 NA
TGTGCCAGCAGCCTCGGGAGCCGAGAAGCTTTCTTT CASSLGSREAFF TRBJ1-1 NA TRBV7-9 few
TGCAGTGCTAGAGATCCCCGCGGACGGGGGTATAATTCACCCCTCCACTTT CSARDPRGRGYNSPLHF TRBJ1-6 NA TRBV20-1 few
TGCGCCAGCAGCTCGGGACAGACCTACGAGCAGTACTTC CASSSGQTYEQYF TRBJ2-7 TRBD1 TRBV5-1 many
TGCACCAGCAGCCAAGTTAACGGTATGGAAGCTTTCTTT CTSSQVNGMEAFF TRBJ1-1 NA TRBV1 NA
TGTGCCAGCAGTTACACGAACGGCTGGGGCTACACCTTC CASSYTNGWGYTF TRBJ1-2 NA TRBV6-6 many
TGTGCCAGCAGCTTAGTGACAGATCAAACCTACGAGCAGTACTTC CASSLVTDQTYEQYF TRBJ2-7 NA TRBV7-2 few
TGTGCCTGGAGTGTATTCGAAGACTCCCCGCAGTTCTTC CAWSVFEDSPQFF TRBJ2-1 NA TRBV30 NA
TGTGCCAGCATGGCTGGGGGATGGGGCTACACCTTC CASMAGGWGYTF TRBJ1-2 NA TRBV6-5 few
TGTGCCAGCAGCTCGTCTTACCCTTACAATGAGCAGTTCTTC CASSSSYPYNEQFF TRBJ2-1 NA TRBV11-2 many
TGTGCCAGCAGCTTAAAAGGACAGGGGGCCTCTAGTAATTCACCCCTCCACTTT CASSLKGQGASSNSPLHF TRBJ1-6 TRBD1 TRBV11-2 NA
TGTGCCAGCACCCCAGACTGGGACGGTGAGACCCAGTACTTC CASTPDWDGETQYF TRBJ2-5 NA TRBV6-2/TRBV6-3 NA
TGCGCCAGCAGCTTGGTGGCAGGGAGGTCCGATACGCAGTATTTT CASSLVAGRSDTQYF TRBJ2-3 NA TRBV5-1 NA
TGTGCCAGCAGCTTATCCCTCCCGAACGAGCAGTACTTC CASSLSLPNEQYF TRBJ2-7 NA TRBV7-8 few
TGTGCCAGCAGCCCTAAACTAGGGCTAGGCTACACCTTC CASSPKLGLGYTF TRBJ1-2 NA TRBV12-3/TRBV12-4 NA
TGCGCCAGCAGCTTGGCTAGCTCGGGAGAGCAGTACTTC CASSLASSGEQYF TRBJ2-7 NA TRBV5-1 many
TGCGCCAGCAGCCAGGACAGAAGCACCGGGGAGCTGTTTTTT CASSQDRSTGELFF TRBJ2-2 NA TRBV5-1 many
TGTGCCAGCAGTGACAAGGTAGCGGGGGGACGGTCCGAGTTCTTC CASSDKVAGGRSEFF TRBJ2-1 TRBD2 TRBV2 NA
TGCAGTGCTAGAAGGACGAGGGGTGAAGCTTTCTTT CSARRTRGEAFF TRBJ1-1 NA TRBV20-1 NA
TGCAGTGCTAGTAAACAGGGTGGCAATGAGCAGTTCTTC CSASKQGGNEQFF TRBJ2-1 NA TRBV20-1 NA
TGTGCCAGCAGCTTAGCTGGGCTCGGTGTTGGTGGAGAGCAGTACTTC CASSLAGLGVGGEQYF TRBJ2-7 NA TRBV11-2 NA
TGCAGTGTGGCCGGATCGAACACCGGGGAGCTGTTTTTT CSVAGSNTGELFF TRBJ2-2 NA TRBV20-1 NA
TGTGCCAGCATAGGACGGTGGCGCGGTTATGGCTACACCTTC CASIGRWRGYGYTF TRBJ1-2 NA TRBV6-1 few
TGTGCCAGTAGTATGGACAGGGGGCGGCCTGAGCAGTTCTTC CASSMDRGRPEQFF TRBJ2-1 TRBD1 TRBV19 NA
TGCAGTGCTAGGTTGCCAACTGCCACAGATACGCAGTATTTT CSARLPTATDTQYF TRBJ2-3 NA TRBV20-1 many
TGCGCCAGCAGCTCTCGGCGGGACGGGGCTTTCTTT CASSSRRDGAFF TRBJ1-1 NA TRBV5-1 NA
TGTGCCAGCAGCTTACCAGCGGGTAGCTCCTACGAGCAGTACTTC CASSLPAGSSYEQYF TRBJ2-7 NA TRBV7-8 few
TGTGCCATCCGGCCGGGGGGGGACACTGAAGCTTTCTTT CAIRPGGDTEAFF TRBJ1-1 NA TRBV10-3 NA
TGCGCCAGCAGCTCTTCGGGGGGGCCCTACGAGCAGTACTTC CASSSSGGPYEQYF TRBJ2-7 TRBD2 TRBV5-1 many